This entry is about one TCR beta chain. Other DNA sequences in the same sample also yield this CDR3. The sample is drawn from a study of blood T cell repertoires in COVID-19. Study as a whole: The United States, Italy and Spain supplied acute and convalescent COVID-19 samples. T cells, B-cell-depleted T cells, or PBMCs provided the cDNA or gDNA that served as material.

Only in-frame clones appear in the TCRdb table, and some are missing; sequencing was by immunoSEQ multiplex PCR. The table shows a few hundred thousand clones, with around nine tenths occurring only once. Sequencing input: peripheral blood. The sequence was collected from a man between 60 and 70 years old with acute or convalescent COVID-19.

CDR3 region: CASSQDLGGLGYTF. The DNA of the CDR3 is TGTGCCAGCAGCCAAGATCTGGGGGGGCTCGGCTACACCTTC. V gene TRBV3-1 (or the pseudogene TRBV3-2) combines with J gene TRBJ1-2, with a weak D call TRBD1 (6 bases). The CDR3 consists of 14 residues. V was pared by 0 bases and J by 8 bases, with 13 bases between. Germline lookup yields CDR1 LGHDT and CDR2 YNNKEL (reference sequence).